The T cell receptor beta chain under discussion was sequenced for a study of T cells in Graves' hyperthyroidism and ophthalmopathy. CDR3 length equals 18 residues. Germline CDR1 is KGHSH and CDR2 is LQKENI. This clonotype was found a few times. Given a much more abundant clone one base away, this may be a read error. Criteria for exclusion of patients were uncontrolled infection, other autoimmune disease, pregnancy or lactation. Diagnosis rested on symptoms, serum thyroxine and TRAb, thyroid ultrasound, and orbital computed tomography. Amplification yielded TCR beta CDR3 regions, with RNA transcripts as the source. HTBI primers were employed in a first-round RT-PCR of the TCR CDR3. TCRdb independently ran MiXCR on the multiplex PCR reads; one entry per CDR3 protein. The profile shows roughly 290,000 distinct CDR3 sequences, about an eighth of them singletons.

The chain joins TRBV18 to TRBJ2-7, with 10 bases aligning to TRBD2. The TCR was taken from a woman in her thirties with Graves' hyperthyroidism that later progressed to Graves' ophthalmopathy. Source material: blood. CDR3 nucleotides: TGTGCCAGCTCACCACTGGGAAGTCTAGCGGGAGCTAAGTACGGGCAGTACTTC. It is translated as CASSPLGSLAGAKYGQYF.